This TCR beta chain was sequenced during a study of T cell responses to AZD1222 COVID-19 vaccine. On this clone: Its antigen is not identified.

V was cut by 7 bases and J by 0 bases, with 8 bases left in between. Germline CDR1 reads SNHLY; CDR2 reads FYNNEI. The CDR3 runs 13 residues. TCRdb's table, derived via immunoSEQ multiplex PCR, lists solely in-frame clones and lacks some. The table includes tens of thousands of clones, 75% to 90% detected once. Findings of the study overall: Spike-wide vaccine-associated CD4 TCRs dominated at 160-218 and 743-854.

V gene TRBV2 combines with J gene TRBJ2-3; D unresolved. The receptor's source is an adult in good health. The sequencing here drew on peripheral blood, taken on day 0 of AZD1222 vaccination. The CDR3 nucleotides are TGTGCCAGCAAATCACGAAGCACAGATACGCAGTATTTT. It codes for CASKSRSTDTQYF.